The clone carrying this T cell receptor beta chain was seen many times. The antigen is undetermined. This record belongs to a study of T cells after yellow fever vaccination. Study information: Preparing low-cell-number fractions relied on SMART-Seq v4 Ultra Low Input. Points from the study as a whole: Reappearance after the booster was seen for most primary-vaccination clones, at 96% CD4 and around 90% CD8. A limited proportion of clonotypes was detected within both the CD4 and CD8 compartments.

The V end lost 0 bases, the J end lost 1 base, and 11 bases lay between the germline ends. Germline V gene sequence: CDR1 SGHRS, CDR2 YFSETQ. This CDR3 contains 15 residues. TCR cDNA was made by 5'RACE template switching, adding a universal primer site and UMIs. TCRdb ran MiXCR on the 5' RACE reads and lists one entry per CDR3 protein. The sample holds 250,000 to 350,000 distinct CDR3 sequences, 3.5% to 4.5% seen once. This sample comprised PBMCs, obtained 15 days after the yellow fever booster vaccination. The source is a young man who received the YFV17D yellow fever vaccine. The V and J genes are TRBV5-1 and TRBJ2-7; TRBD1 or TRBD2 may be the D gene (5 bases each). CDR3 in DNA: TGCGCCAGCAGCTTGGCCCCGGGACCGTCCTACGAGCAGTACGTC. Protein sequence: CASSLAPGPSYEQYV.